This T cell receptor (beta chain) was sequenced during a study of blood T cells in healthy people across ages. General observations from the study: Long-lived donors carried more naive CD4+ cells and greater diversity than aged donors.

Researchers report isolating at least 7 million PBMCs per sample. About this clonotype: Its antigen remains unknown.

Germline CDR1 and CDR2: SGHVS and FNYEAQ. V was shortened by 4 bases and J by 2 bases, with 23 bases between the two germline ends. CDR3 size: 18 residues. The second PCR ran roughly 6 to 11 cycles with a sample-barcoded 5' primer and J-beta primers. A minimum of 2.5 million CDR3-containing paired-end reads was obtained for each sample. Each CDR3 protein is one row after TCRdb ran MiXCR on the 5' RACE reads. The sample has approximately 1,700,000 distinct CDR3 sequences, around 42% seen once. Sequenced input: blood. The chain combines TRBV7-6 with TRBJ1-1, with D maybe TRBD1 (6 bases). The receptor was derived from a human donor in good health. The CDR3 DNA follows: TGTGCCAGCAGCTCCCAGGGGCCGGGACAAATAATAAACACTGAAGCTTTCTTT. Residues: CASSSQGPGQIINTEAFF.